The present T cell receptor beta chain was sequenced within a study of human T cells and chemical hapten exposure. Study at large: From small differences in pooled library volume came most of the variation in per-sample TCR yields.

The germline V gene has CDR1 MGHRA and CDR2 YSYEKL. The CDR3 is 18 residues long. The V gene lost 4 bases and the J gene lost 3 bases, with 21 bases spanning the gap. As the library was built, unique molecular identifiers were attached to individual cDNA molecules. Authors' methods: Sample-level TCR yields exhibited a median of about 91,000, with a range of roughly 20,000 to 750,000. TCRdb reanalysed the 5' RACE reads using MiXCR and keeps one entry per CDR3 protein. The V and J calls shown here were made by TCRdb, not taken from the authors' results. The table shows about 80,000 distinct CDR3 sequences, with roughly 8.4% occurring only once. Unseparated into fractions, whole blood served as the source from which total RNA was extracted.

This receptor was identified in a male donor in good health. This chain links TRBV4-1 with TRBJ1-4; TRBD1 might be the D (5 bases). CDR3 region: CASSPSPGPSRANEKLFF. Written as DNA, the CDR3 is TGCGCCAGCAGCCCTTCACCGGGACCCTCGAGGGCTAATGAAAAACTGTTTTTT.